This T cell receptor beta chain is drawn from a study of patients and donors after allogeneic stem cell transplantation. The germline V and J ends were trimmed by 4 bases and 9 bases, with 16 bases remaining between them. The CDR3 is 13 amino acids. Per the germline V gene, CDR1 is DFQATT and CDR2 is SNEGSKA (reference sequence). In this sample, this clonotype turned up a few times. MiXCR, run by TCRdb on the RT-PCR reads, gives a single entry per CDR3 protein. This repertoire shows about a million distinct CDR3 sequences, roughly 17% found once; its top ten account for around 6%. This chain uses TRBV20-1 with TRBJ2-1; a weak D match, TRBD2 (6 bases). This clonotype was obtained from a human donor who was either an allogeneic HSCT recipient or a stem cell or donor lymphocyte infusion donor (not recorded which). It is not recorded whose cells these are; they may come from a transplant donor. What was sequenced was blood, either unsorted or a sorted T cell fraction (not recorded which). CDR3 sequence: CSANRDSVGEQFF. The CDR3 DNA reads as TGCAGTGCTAACCGGGACTCCGTTGGTGAGCAGTTCTTC.